Listed here are 10 T cell receptor beta chains from one sample, sequenced in a study of blood T cell repertoires in COVID-19. Using immunoSEQ multiplex PCR, the repertoire was profiled, and TCRdb retains in-frame clones only, with some absent. The table lists tens of thousands of clones, just over 85% of them singletons, with around 2.7% in the top ten. Sequencing was performed on peripheral blood. The receptors originated from an elderly man with acute or convalescent COVID-19.

The V gene is TRBV7-2, the J gene TRBJ1-2, with TRBD1 as a possible D gene (6 bases). Trimming shortened V by 4 bases and J by 4 bases, and 13 bases separated the two germline ends. Germline values: CDR1 SGHTA, CDR2 FQGNSA. The CDR3 length is 14 residues. DNA of the CDR3: TGTGCCAGCAGCTCCTCAGGGGTCGGCTATGGCTACACCTTC. Translating it yields CASSSSGVGYGYTF.

The gene calls are TRBV5-6 and TRBJ1-5, with D possibly being TRBD1 (6 bases). The ends were cut back, 3 bases at V and 4 bases at J, with 11 bases in the middle. The CDR3 spans 14 residues. The germline V gene has CDR1 SGHDT and CDR2 YYEEEE. The CDR3 DNA reads TGTGCCAGCAGCTGGAGGGGGGGGAATCAGCCCCAGCATTTT. This encodes CASSWRGGNQPQHF.

This chain links TRBV19 with TRBJ1-4; a weak D match, TRBD1 (5 bases). CDR3 size: 15 residues. V lost 6 bases to trimming and J lost 0 bases, with 11 bases between them. Per germline, CDR1 LNHDA and CDR2 SQIVND (reference sequence). The CDR3 coding sequence is TGTGCCAGTAGCGGGGACTCTGCAACTAATGAAAAACTGTTTTTT. It specifies CASSGDSATNEKLFF.

The chain is built from TRBV9 and TRBJ2-6; weak D call: TRBD2 (5 bases). Trimming took off 4 bases at V and 0 bases at J, with 11 bases between the two ends. The CDR3 extends over 16 amino acids. Germline CDR1 SGDLS, CDR2 YYNGEE. The CDR3 spells CASSTLGGSGANVLTF. The DNA of the CDR3 is TGTGCCAGCAGCACACTCGGAGGCTCTGGGGCCAACGTCCTGACTTTC.

This chain connects TRBV3-1 (or the pseudogene TRBV3-2) to TRBJ2-1; 9 bases are shared with TRBD1. From germline, CDR1 is LGHDT and CDR2 YNNKEL (reference sequence). Trimming took 2 bases from V and 6 from J; bases not matched to a gene: 5. This CDR3 spans 15 amino acids. CDR3 bases: TGTGCCAGCAGCCAACGCCGGGACAGGGCCAATGAGCAGTTCTTC. Amino acid sequence: CASSQRRDRANEQFF.

The genes are TRBV30 and TRBJ1-2, with D possibly TRBD1 on 5 matching bases. The germline V gene has CDR1 GTSNPN and CDR2 SVGIG (reference sequence). The V end was cut by 2 bases, the J end by 0 bases, with 10 bases between. The CDR3 extends over 14 amino acids. The CDR3 region is CAWSYGGSNYGYTF. The DNA for the CDR3 is TGTGCCTGGAGTTATGGGGGGTCTAACTATGGCTACACCTTC.

The V and J genes are TRBV5-6 and TRBJ2-1, with 9 bases lining up with TRBD2. V lost 4 bases and J lost 6; bases outside the gene matches: 8. CDR3 length: 15 amino acids. CDR1 and CDR2 from the germline V gene are SGHDT and YYEEEE. CDR3 nucleotides: TGTGCCAGCAGCGCTTATCCGGGACTAGCCAATGAGCAGTTCTTC. It codes for CASSAYPGLANEQFF.

V gene TRBV21-1 combines with J gene TRBJ2-2; the D call in the table, TRBD2, was not verified against the DNA. TRBV21-1 is deemed a pseudogene. CDR3 length: 14 residues. The CDR3 sequence is CASSKRLEGGELFF. In DNA form, the CDR3 reads TGTGCCAGCAGCAAAAGGCTAGAGGGCGGGGAGCTGTTTTTT.

The chain links TRBV5-1 to TRBJ1-1, with 10 bases lining up with TRBD1. Germline CDR1 is SGHRS and CDR2 is YFSETQ. The ends lost 5 bases at V and 4 bases at J; junction bases unmatched: 5. The CDR3 covers 14 residues. The CDR3 spells CASRADRGSTEAFF. The CDR3 bases are TGCGCCAGCAGAGCGGACAGGGGGAGCACTGAAGCTTTCTTT.

CDR3 residues: CASSLGRGTEAFF. In DNA, the CDR3 is TGCGCCAGCAGCTTAGGGCGGGGGACTGAAGCTTTCTTT. The chain joins TRBV5-1 to TRBJ1-1, with D possibly being TRBD1 (5 bases). V was shortened by 2 bases and J by 5 bases, with 10 bases between the two germline ends. This CDR3 has 13 amino acids. Germline V lookup: CDR1 SGHRS, CDR2 YFSETQ.